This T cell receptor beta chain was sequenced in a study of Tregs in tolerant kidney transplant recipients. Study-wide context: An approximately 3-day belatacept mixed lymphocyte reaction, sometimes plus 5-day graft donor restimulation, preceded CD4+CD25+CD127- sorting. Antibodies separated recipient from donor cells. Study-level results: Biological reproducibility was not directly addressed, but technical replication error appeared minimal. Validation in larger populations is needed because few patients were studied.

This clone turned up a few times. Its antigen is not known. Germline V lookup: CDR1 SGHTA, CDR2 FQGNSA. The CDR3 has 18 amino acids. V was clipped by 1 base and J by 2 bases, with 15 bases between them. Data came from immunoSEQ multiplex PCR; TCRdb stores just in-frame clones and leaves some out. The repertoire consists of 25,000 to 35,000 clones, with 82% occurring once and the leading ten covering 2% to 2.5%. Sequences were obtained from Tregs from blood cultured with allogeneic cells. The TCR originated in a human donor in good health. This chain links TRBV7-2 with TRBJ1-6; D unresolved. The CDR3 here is CASSLVGRLLAYNSPLHF. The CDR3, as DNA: TGTGCCAGCAGCTTAGTCGGCAGGCTACTCGCCTATAATTCACCCCTCCACTTT.